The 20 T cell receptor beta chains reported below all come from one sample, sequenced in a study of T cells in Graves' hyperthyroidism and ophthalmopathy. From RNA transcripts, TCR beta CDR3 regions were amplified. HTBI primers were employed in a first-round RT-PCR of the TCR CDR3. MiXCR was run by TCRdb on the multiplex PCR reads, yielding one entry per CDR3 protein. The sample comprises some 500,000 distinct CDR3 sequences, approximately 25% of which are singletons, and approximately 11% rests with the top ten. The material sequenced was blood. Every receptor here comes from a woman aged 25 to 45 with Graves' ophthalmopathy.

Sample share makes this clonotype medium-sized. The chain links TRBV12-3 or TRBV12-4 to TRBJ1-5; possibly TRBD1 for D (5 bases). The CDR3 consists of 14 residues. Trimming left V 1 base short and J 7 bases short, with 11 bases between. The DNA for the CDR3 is TGTGCCAGCAGTTTAGGGGGGGGAGGACAGCCCCAGCATTTT. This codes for CASSLGGGGQPQHF.

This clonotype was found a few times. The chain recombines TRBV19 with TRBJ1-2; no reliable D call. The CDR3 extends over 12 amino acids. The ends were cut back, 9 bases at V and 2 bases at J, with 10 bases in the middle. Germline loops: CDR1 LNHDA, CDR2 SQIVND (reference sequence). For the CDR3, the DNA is TGTGCCAGCGGGATGGCCAACTATGGCTACACCTTC. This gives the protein CASGMANYGYTF.

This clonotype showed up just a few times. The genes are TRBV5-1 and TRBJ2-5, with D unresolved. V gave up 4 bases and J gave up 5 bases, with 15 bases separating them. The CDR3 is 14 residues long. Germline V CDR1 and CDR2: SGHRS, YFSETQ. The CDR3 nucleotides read TGCGCCAGCAGCCACAACCCAAAAACGGAGACCCAGTACTTC. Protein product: CASSHNPKTETQYF.

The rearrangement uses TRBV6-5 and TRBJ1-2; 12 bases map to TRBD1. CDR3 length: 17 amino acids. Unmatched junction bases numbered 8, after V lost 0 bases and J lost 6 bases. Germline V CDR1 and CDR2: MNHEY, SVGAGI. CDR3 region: CASSYSGGTGGRDGYTF. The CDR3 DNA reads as TGTGCCAGCAGTTACTCGGGCGGGACAGGGGGCAGGGATGGCTACACCTTC.

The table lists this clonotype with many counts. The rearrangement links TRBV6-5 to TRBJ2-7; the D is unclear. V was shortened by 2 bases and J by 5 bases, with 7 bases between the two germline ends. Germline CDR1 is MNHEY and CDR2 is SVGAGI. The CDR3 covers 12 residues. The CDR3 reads CASSYGDNEQYF. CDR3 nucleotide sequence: TGTGCCAGCAGTTACGGCGACAACGAGCAGTACTTC.

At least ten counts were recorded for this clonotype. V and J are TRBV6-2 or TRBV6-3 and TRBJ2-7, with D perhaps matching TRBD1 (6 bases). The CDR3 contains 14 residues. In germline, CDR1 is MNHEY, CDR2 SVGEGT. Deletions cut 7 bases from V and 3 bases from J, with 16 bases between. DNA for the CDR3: TGTGCCAGCACCAGGGGCCCTGAGTTCTACGAGCAGTACTTC. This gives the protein CASTRGPEFYEQYF.

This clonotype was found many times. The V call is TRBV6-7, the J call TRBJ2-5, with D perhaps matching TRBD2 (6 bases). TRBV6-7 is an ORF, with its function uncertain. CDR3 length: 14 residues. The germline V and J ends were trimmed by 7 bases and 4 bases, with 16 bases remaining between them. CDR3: CASTLPGLLETQYF. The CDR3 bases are TGTGCCAGCACCTTACCGGGACTCCTAGAGACCCAGTACTTC.

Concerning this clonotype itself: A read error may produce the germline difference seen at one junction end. The CDR3 loop reads CSLETESWNTGAFF. The CDR3 DNA reads TGCAGTCTCGAGACTGAGAGTTGGAACACTGGAGCTTTCTTT. This chain joins TRBV20-1 and TRBJ1-1; no definite D call. CDR3 length: 14 residues. Germline V CDR1 and CDR2: DFQATT, SNEGSKA (reference sequence).

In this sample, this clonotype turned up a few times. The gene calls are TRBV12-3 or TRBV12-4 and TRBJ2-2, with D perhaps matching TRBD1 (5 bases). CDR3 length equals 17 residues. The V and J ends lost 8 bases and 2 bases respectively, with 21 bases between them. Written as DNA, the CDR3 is TGTGCCAGCGGGGTCCCTTGGCCCGACAGTAACACCGGGGAGCTGTTTTTT. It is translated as CASGVPWPDSNTGELFF.

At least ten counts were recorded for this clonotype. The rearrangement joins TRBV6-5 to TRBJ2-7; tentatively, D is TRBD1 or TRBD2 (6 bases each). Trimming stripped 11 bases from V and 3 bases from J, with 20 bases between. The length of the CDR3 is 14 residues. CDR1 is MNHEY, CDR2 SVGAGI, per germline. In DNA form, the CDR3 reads TGTGCCTCCCGGGACCCAAAGGGGGGCTACGAGCAGTACTTC. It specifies CASRDPKGGYEQYF.

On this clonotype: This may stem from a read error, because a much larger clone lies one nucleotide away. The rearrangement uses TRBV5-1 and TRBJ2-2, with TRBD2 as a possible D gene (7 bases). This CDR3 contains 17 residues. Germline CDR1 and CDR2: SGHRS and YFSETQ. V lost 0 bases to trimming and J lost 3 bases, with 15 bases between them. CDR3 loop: CASSLVLGGGYTGELFF. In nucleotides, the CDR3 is TGCGCCAGCAGCTTGGTCCTAGGGGGGGGATACACCGGGGAGCTGTTTTTT.

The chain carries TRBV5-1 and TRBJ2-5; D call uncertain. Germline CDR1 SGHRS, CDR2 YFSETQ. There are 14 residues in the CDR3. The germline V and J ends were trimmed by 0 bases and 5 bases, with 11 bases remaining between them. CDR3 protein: CASSLVSSPETQYF. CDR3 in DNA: TGCGCCAGCAGCTTGGTCAGCTCGCCTGAGACCCAGTACTTC. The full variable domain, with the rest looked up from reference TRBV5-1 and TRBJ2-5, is KAGVTQTPRYLIKTRGQQVTLSCSPISGHRSVSWYQQTPGQGLQFLFEYFSETQRNKGNFPGRFSGRQFSNSRSEMNVSTLELGDSALYLCASSLVSSPETQYFGPGTRLLVL.

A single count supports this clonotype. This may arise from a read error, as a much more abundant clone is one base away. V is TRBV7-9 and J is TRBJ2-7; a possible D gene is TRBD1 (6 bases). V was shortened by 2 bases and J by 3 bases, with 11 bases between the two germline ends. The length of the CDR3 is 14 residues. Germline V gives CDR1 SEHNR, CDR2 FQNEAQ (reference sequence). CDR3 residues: CASSLKGHNYEQYV. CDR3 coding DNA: TGTGCCAGCAGCTTAAAGGGACATAACTACGAGCAGTACGTC.

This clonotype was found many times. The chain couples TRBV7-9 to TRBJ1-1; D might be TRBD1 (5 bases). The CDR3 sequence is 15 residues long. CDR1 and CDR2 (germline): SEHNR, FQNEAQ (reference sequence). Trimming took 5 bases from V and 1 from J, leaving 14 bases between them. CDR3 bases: TGTGCCAGCAGCCACGGACCGGGGCGGAACACTGAAGCTTTCTTT. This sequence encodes CASSHGPGRNTEAFF.

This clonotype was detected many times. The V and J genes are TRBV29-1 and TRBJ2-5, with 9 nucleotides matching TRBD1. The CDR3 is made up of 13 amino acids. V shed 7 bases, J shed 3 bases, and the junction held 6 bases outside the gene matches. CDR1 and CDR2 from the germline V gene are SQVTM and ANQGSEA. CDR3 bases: TGCAGCGCCCCGGGACAGGGTAAAGAGACCCAGTACTTC. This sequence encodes CSAPGQGKETQYF.

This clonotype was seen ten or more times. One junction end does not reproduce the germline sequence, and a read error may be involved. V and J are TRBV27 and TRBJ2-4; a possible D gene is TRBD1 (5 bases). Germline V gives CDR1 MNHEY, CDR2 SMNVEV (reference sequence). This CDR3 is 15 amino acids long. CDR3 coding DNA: TGTGCCAGCAGTTGGGGCAGTTTAGCCAAAAACATTAAGTACTTC. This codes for CASSWGSLAKNIKYF.

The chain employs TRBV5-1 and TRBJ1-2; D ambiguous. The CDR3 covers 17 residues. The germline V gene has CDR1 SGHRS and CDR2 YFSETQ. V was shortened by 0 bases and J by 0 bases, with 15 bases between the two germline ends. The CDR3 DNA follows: TGCGCCAGCAGCTTGGCCTGGAGAGGAAAGACTAACTATGGCTACACCTTC. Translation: CASSLAWRGKTNYGYTF.

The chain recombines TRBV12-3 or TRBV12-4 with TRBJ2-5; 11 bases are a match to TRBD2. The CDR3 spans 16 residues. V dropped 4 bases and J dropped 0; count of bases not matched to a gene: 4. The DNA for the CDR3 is TGTGCCAGCAGTTCTAGCGGGGGGCTGTACCAAGAGACCCAGTACTTC. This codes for CASSSSGGLYQETQYF.

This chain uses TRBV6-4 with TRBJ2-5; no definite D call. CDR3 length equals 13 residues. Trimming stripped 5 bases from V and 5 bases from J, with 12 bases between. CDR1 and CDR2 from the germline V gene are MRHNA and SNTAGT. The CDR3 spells CASSILFGETQYF. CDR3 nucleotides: TGTGCCAGCAGTATTCTCTTTGGGGAGACCCAGTACTTC.

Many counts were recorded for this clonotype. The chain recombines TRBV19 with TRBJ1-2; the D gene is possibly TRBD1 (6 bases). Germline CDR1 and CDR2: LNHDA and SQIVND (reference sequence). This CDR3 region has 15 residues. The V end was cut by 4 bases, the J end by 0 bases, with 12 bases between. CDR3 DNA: TGTGCCAGTAGTACCGAGACAGGTTCTAACTATGGCTACACCTTC. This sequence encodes CASSTETGSNYGYTF.